These 31 T cell receptor beta chains were all obtained from the same sample, sequenced in a study of T cells in women clearing cervical HPV infection. Assay: immunoSEQ multiplex PCR; the TCRdb copy retains only in-frame clones and omits some. The listing records tens of thousands of clones. The sequencing input was blood buffy coat. Source of these receptors: a woman between 18 and 70 years old with a cervical HPV16 infection that either progressed to CIN3+ or cleared (not recorded which).

About this clone itself: The read comes to an end 3 residues before the CDR3 does, leaving the germline J gene to fill in the end. The chain joins TRBV20-1 to TRBJ2-7; tentative D call: TRBD1 (6 bases). This CDR3 spans 12 amino acids. V lost 4 bases and J 5 bases, leaving 12 bases between the germline ends. The germline V gene encodes CDR1 DFQATT and CDR2 SNEGSKA (reference sequence). The CDR3 bases that were read are TGCAGTGCTACAGACAGGATCGACGAG. This sequence encodes CSATDRIDE. In full, the CDR3 is CSATDRIDEQYF.

As to this clone: The read is 3 residues too short to cover the CDR3 end, so that end is filled in from the germline J gene. The V and J genes are TRBV28 and TRBJ2-5; 9 bases are shared with TRBD2. Per germline, CDR1 MDHEN and CDR2 SYDVKM. V was clipped by 3 bases and J by 4 bases; unmatched bases: 3. The CDR3 consists of 14 residues. CDR3 residues: CASSLASGIETQYF. The CDR3 DNA, read in part, is TGTGCCAGCAGTTTGGCTAGCGGGATAGAGACC.

As concerns this clone: The CDR3 end falls 3 residues outside the read, so it is completed with the germline J gene. The chain carries TRBV24-1 and TRBJ2-2; D perhaps matches TRBD2 (5 bases). The CDR3 contains 16 residues. The V and J ends lost 4 bases and 5 bases respectively, with 16 bases between them. Germline CDR1 is KGHDR and CDR2 is SFDVKD. The CDR3 sequence: CATSEAVRGWTGELFF. The part of the CDR3 DNA that was read is TGTGCCACCAGTGAAGCGGTTCGGGGATGGACCGGGGAG.

To note about this clone: The observed sequence ends 3 residues before the CDR3 terminus, with the missing tail filled in from the germline J gene. The chain is built from TRBV6-2 or TRBV6-3 and TRBJ2-2; D is possibly TRBD1 (6 bases). With 6 bases removed from V and 3 bases from J, the gap between germline ends came to 20 bases. The CDR3 extends over 17 amino acids. Germline loops: CDR1 MNHEY, CDR2 SVGEGT. The CDR3 loop reads CASSSHPGAGDTGELFF. Incomplete CDR3 DNA: TGTGCCAGCAGCTCACATCCAGGGGCAGGGGACACCGGGGAG.

With respect to this clone: The observed sequence ends 3 residues before the CDR3 terminus, with the missing tail filled in from the germline J gene. The chain couples TRBV4-1 to TRBJ2-5; D is undetermined. The germline CDR1 and CDR2 sequences are MGHRA and YSYEKL. The CDR3 contains 14 residues. V lost 1 base and J 1 base, leaving 7 bases between the germline ends. The CDR3 bases that were read are TGCGCCAGCAGCCAAGTACTACCCCAAGAGACC. Its protein is CASSQVLPQET. The complete CDR3 reads CASSQVLPQETQYF.

The CDR3 is CASSSIPGTGVGDTQYF. The CDR3 DNA, read in part, is TGTGCCAGCAGCTCAATCCCTGGGACAGGGGTGGGAGATACG. V and J are TRBV7-6 and TRBJ2-3; 10 bases are a match to TRBD1. The read gets to within 3 residues of the CDR3 end, and the germline J gene fills in the rest. Germline V CDR1 and CDR2: SGHVS, FNYEAQ. This CDR3 region has 17 residues. V dropped 4 bases and J dropped 5; count of bases not matched to a gene: 12.

With regard to this clone: From the germline J gene comes the end of the CDR3, since the read stops 3 residues before it. This chain uses TRBV20-1 with TRBJ1-4; TRBD1 is a possible D gene (6 bases). The CDR3 is 11 amino acids. V was cut by 4 bases and J by 10 bases, with 10 bases left in between. Germline CDR1 and CDR2: DFQATT and SNEGSKA (reference sequence). This CDR3 is CSAIQGLKLFF. The covered CDR3 bases are TGCAGTGCTATTCAGGGGCTAAAA.

Points on this clone: The missing CDR3 end, 3 residues past where the read stops, is filled in from the germline J gene. This sequence joins TRBV2 and TRBJ2-2; D possibly corresponds to TRBD2 (7 bases). V lost 3 bases and J 0 bases, leaving 17 bases between the germline ends. Germline CDR1 and CDR2: SNHLY and FYNNEI. The length of the CDR3 is 18 residues. The covered CDR3 bases are TGTGCCAGCAGTGAGACACTTGGAGGGGGGGCGAACACCGGGGAG. Translated: CASSETLGGGANTGE. The whole CDR3 region reads CASSETLGGGANTGELFF.

For this clone: The CDR3 end falls 3 residues outside the read, so it is completed with the germline J gene. The V gene is TRBV2, the J gene TRBJ2-5; 12 nucleotides match TRBD2. V dropped 3 bases and J dropped 5; count of bases not matched to a gene: 7. The germline V gene encodes CDR1 SNHLY and CDR2 FYNNEI. This CDR3 has 16 amino acids. The DNA read from the CDR3 is TGTGCCAGCAGTGAGACTAGCGGGGGCGCGGGGGAGACC. Protein: CASSETSGGAGET. The CDR3, in full, reads CASSETSGGAGETQYF.

A word on this clone: Sequencing ends 3 residues short of the CDR3 end; the germline J gene provides the rest. V and J are TRBV10-1 and TRBJ1-2, with a weak D call TRBD1 (5 bases). Germline V lookup: CDR1 WNHNN, CDR2 SYGVQD (reference sequence). The length of the CDR3 is 13 residues. CDR3 DNA, as far as it was read: TGCGCCAGCAGTGAATCGCAGGGAAGAGGC. Amino acids: CASSESQGRG. The complete CDR3 protein is CASSESQGRGYTF.

The covered CDR3 bases are TGTGCCTGGAGTGGGCCAGGGGGATCGGGCAATCAGCCC. Its translation is CAWSGPGGSGNQP. The CDR3 as a whole reads CAWSGPGGSGNQPQHF. V and J are TRBV30 and TRBJ1-5; 7 bases fit TRBD1. Sequencing ends 3 residues short of the CDR3 end; the germline J gene provides the rest. V shed 1 base and J 2 bases; nucleotides not matched to a gene: 8. This CDR3 is 16 amino acids long. Germline CDR1 reads GTSNPN; CDR2 reads SVGIG (reference sequence).

Comments on this clone: The sequenced fragment ends 3 residues before the CDR3 boundary, so the rest is inferred from the germline J gene. The gene calls are TRBV10-3 and TRBJ1-2, with a possible D match to TRBD1 (6 bases). In germline, CDR1 is ENHRY, CDR2 SYGVKD. CDR3 length: 14 amino acids. The part of the CDR3 DNA that was read is TGTGCCATCAGTGAGTCTCAGGGGCTAAACGGC. Protein: CAISESQGLNG. The whole CDR3 is CAISESQGLNGYTF.

Concerning this clone: The CDR3 end falls 3 residues outside the read, so it is completed with the germline J gene. The chain is built from TRBV30 and TRBJ2-3; possibly TRBD1 for D (6 bases). Germline CDR1 reads GTSNPN; CDR2 reads SVGIG (reference sequence). The CDR3 runs 12 residues. The V end was cut by 2 bases, the J end by 7 bases, with 10 bases between. The sequenced CDR3 bases are TGTGCCTGGAGTCCTACAGGGAATACG. Its translation: CAWSPTGNT. The full CDR3 sequence reads CAWSPTGNTQYF.

As for this clone: Read coverage stops 3 residues before the CDR3 terminus; the germline J gene supplies the remainder. The J gene is TRBJ2-1, the V gene TRBV10-3, with 14 bases aligning to TRBD2. The CDR3 consists of 19 residues. CDR1 is ENHRY and CDR2 is SYGVKD in the germline V gene. Trimming cost V 9 bases and J 0 bases; bases outside gene matches: 13. The CDR3 bases that were read are TGTGCCATAGAAGGGGGGACTAGCGGGGGTCACAGCTCCTACAATGAG. It codes for CAIEGGTSGGHSSYNE. The full-length CDR3 reads as CAIEGGTSGGHSSYNEQFF.

On this clone itself: The read ends 3 residues early relative to the CDR3; the germline J gene fills the gap. The chain carries TRBV5-4 and TRBJ2-3; 8 bases agree with TRBD2. V trimming: 4 bases; J trimming: 4 bases; junction bases outside the gene matches: 5. Per germline, CDR1 SGHNT and CDR2 YYREEE (reference sequence). CDR3 length: 14 residues. The sequenced part of the CDR3 DNA is TGTGCCAGCAGCCACCGGGGGGGAGCAGATACG. It codes for CASSHRGGADT. From start to end, the CDR3 is CASSHRGGADTQYF. Filled out from reference TRBV5-4 and TRBJ2-3, the complete variable domain reads ETGVTQSPTHLIKTRGQQVTLRCSSQSGHNTVSWYQQALGQGPQFIFQYYREEENGRGNFPPRFSGLQFPNYSSELNVNALELDDSALYLCASSHRGGADTQYFGPGTRLTVL.

Concerning this clone: The read is 3 residues too short to cover the CDR3 end, so that end is filled in from the germline J gene. The chain joins TRBV28 to TRBJ1-1; the match to TRBD1 covers 7 bases. The CDR3 extends over 17 amino acids. Germline CDR1 and CDR2: MDHEN and SYDVKM. Trimming cost V 6 bases and J 1 base; bases outside gene matches: 14. The CDR3 sequence: CASSPVGHRGGNTEAFF. The sequenced CDR3 bases are TGTGCCAGCAGCCCAGTGGGGCACAGGGGCGGGAACACTGAA.

Concerning this clone itself: The observed sequence ends 3 residues before the CDR3 terminus, with the missing tail filled in from the germline J gene. The genes are TRBV6-2 or TRBV6-3 and TRBJ2-3, with D possibly being TRBD1 (6 bases). Germline loops: CDR1 MNHEY, CDR2 SVGEGT. The V and J ends lost 6 bases and 1 base respectively, with 11 bases between them. CDR3 length: 14 residues. The CDR3 DNA, read in part, is TGTGCCAGCAGCCTACAGGGCCGCACAGATACG. Translating it yields CASSLQGRTDT. The whole CDR3 is CASSLQGRTDTQYF.

On this clone itself: The sequence runs out 3 residues before the end of the CDR3; the remainder is reconstructed from the germline J gene. The chain carries TRBV13 and TRBJ2-5, with 10 bases that match TRBD1. V was clipped by 4 bases and J by 5 bases; unmatched bases: 7. CDR1 and CDR2 (germline): PRHDT, FYEKMQ (reference sequence). This CDR3 has 15 amino acids. The CDR3 DNA, read in part, is TGTGCCAGCAGCTACCAGGGACAGGGGTACGAGACC. It is translated as CASSYQGQGYET. The entire CDR3 protein reads CASSYQGQGYETQYF.

On this clone itself: The read terminates 3 residues ahead of where the CDR3 ends, so the germline J gene completes it. The chain employs TRBV11-2 and TRBJ1-2; D is undetermined. This CDR3 contains 13 residues. The germline CDR1 and CDR2 sequences are SGHAT and FQNNGV. The covered CDR3 bases are TGTGCCAGCAGCCCCGAGCCCGAACGAGGC. This encodes CASSPEPERG. The CDR3 in its entirety is CASSPEPERGYTF.

In the case of this clone: The CDR3 is cut off 3 residues early in the read; its end comes from the germline J gene. The gene calls are TRBV2 and TRBJ1-5; 7 nucleotides match TRBD1. The V gene end was trimmed by 1 base and the J gene end by 6 bases; junction bases not matched to a gene: 3. Looked up from germline, CDR1 is SNHLY and CDR2 is FYNNEI. This CDR3 region has 14 residues. The sequenced CDR3 bases are TGTGCCAGCAGTGAAGGGGGACAGTTTCAGCCC. Translated: CASSEGGQFQP. The CDR3 as a whole reads CASSEGGQFQPQHF.

In the case of this clone: The read stops 3 residues short of the end of the CDR3; the missing end is completed from the germline J gene. This sequence joins TRBV7-3 and TRBJ2-7; 8 bases align to TRBD2. The germline gives CDR1 SGHTA, CDR2 FQGTGA. The CDR3 sequence is 14 residues long. After removal of 4 bases from V and 5 bases from J, the junction contained 7 bases not matched to a gene. The part of the CDR3 DNA that was read is TGTGCCAGCAGCTCGACCGGGGGGGCTGACGAG. It is translated as CASSSTGGADE. The CDR3 as a whole reads CASSSTGGADEQYF.

By frequency, this clone registers medium-sized. The sequence runs out 3 residues before the end of the CDR3; the remainder is reconstructed from the germline J gene. The genes are TRBV19 and TRBJ2-3; D is possibly TRBD1 (6 bases). This CDR3 region has 16 residues. The germline V and J ends were trimmed by 0 bases and 5 bases, with 15 bases remaining between them. Germline lookup yields CDR1 LNHDA and CDR2 SQIVND (reference sequence). The covered CDR3 bases are TGTGCCAGTAGTATAGACGCTACAGGGTTTCTAGATACG. It specifies CASSIDATGFLDT. The entire CDR3 sequence reads CASSIDATGFLDTQYF. The variable domain in full, with the rest retrieved from reference TRBV19 and TRBJ2-3, is DGGITQSPKYLFRKEGQNVTLSCEQNLNHDAMYWYRQDPGQGLRLIYYSQIVNDFQKGDIAEGYSVSREKKESFPLTVTSAQKNPTAFYLCASSIDATGFLDTQYFGPGTRLTVL.

In regard to this clone: The CDR3 end is not reached by the read, which stops 3 residues before it; the germline J gene fills it in. The rearrangement links TRBV10-3 to TRBJ1-1; TRBD1 might be the D (6 bases). The V end was cut by 6 bases, the J end by 1 base, with 12 bases between. CDR1 ENHRY and CDR2 SYGVKD come from the germline V gene. This CDR3 is 14 amino acids long. CDR3 bases read: TGTGCCATCAGACCACAGGGTAGGAACACTGAA. Protein product: CAIRPQGRNTE. The CDR3 reads in full as CAIRPQGRNTEAFF.

Notes on this clone: Read data end 3 residues before the CDR3 end; the end is taken from the germline J gene. V gene TRBV5-1 combines with J gene TRBJ2-1; 10 bases line up with TRBD2. From germline, CDR1 is SGHRS and CDR2 YFSETQ. This CDR3 has 15 residues. V shed 2 bases and J 3 bases; nucleotides not matched to a gene: 2. Partial CDR3 DNA: TGCGCCAGCAGCTTCATAGCGGGAGGCTACAATGAG. Translated, it gives CASSFIAGGYNE. The CDR3 in its entirety is CASSFIAGGYNEQFF.

About this clone itself: The read falls 3 residues short of the CDR3 end, and the missing part is taken from the germline J gene. This chain links TRBV6-1 with TRBJ1-1; 9 positions match TRBD1. The V gene's germline CDR1 is MNHNS and CDR2 SASEGT. The CDR3 runs to 14 residues. J was trimmed by 6 bases and V by 4 bases; bases with no gene match: 6. Partial CDR3 DNA: TGTGCCAGCAGTGCCACAGGGGGCGCCTCTGAA. Translation: CASSATGGASE. The full CDR3 is CASSATGGASEAFF.

Incomplete CDR3 DNA: TGCAGCGCCGGACAGACTATGGACACTGAA. As protein: CSAGQTMDTE. In full, the CDR3 is CSAGQTMDTEAFF. The genes are TRBV29-1 and TRBJ1-1; possible D gene TRBD1, 6 bases. Coverage ceases 3 residues before the CDR3 finishes, and the germline J gene fills in the end. This CDR3 comprises 13 residues. The V end lost 7 bases, the J end lost 3 bases, and 15 bases lay between the germline ends. Germline CDR1 and CDR2: SQVTM and ANQGSEA.

As regards this clone: An end of the junction differs from the germline gene, which may be a read error. Read data end 3 residues before the CDR3 end; the end is taken from the germline J gene. The V gene is TRBV4-2, the J gene TRBJ2-2; no reliable D call. The CDR3 runs 16 residues. Germline V gives CDR1 LGHNA, CDR2 YNFKEQ. The CDR3 sequence is CASSQDQVTNTGELFF. Incomplete CDR3 DNA: TGCGCCAGCAGCCAAGATCAGGTCACGAACACCGGGGAG.

Note on this clone: The read terminates 3 residues ahead of where the CDR3 ends, so the germline J gene completes it. The chain employs TRBV6-2 or TRBV6-3 and TRBJ2-5; 10 bases align to TRBD1. Trimming removed 6 bases from V and 7 bases from J; junction bases left unmatched: 14. From germline, CDR1 is MNHEY and CDR2 SVGEGT. The CDR3 is 16 residues long. This CDR3 reads CASSVSSPGQGGTQYF. The sequenced CDR3 bases are TGTGCCAGCAGCGTGTCCAGTCCTGGACAGGGGGGGACC.

Notes on this clone: The read ends 3 residues before the CDR3 terminus; that terminus is restored from the germline J gene. The chain has TRBV19 and TRBJ2-2; the D gene could be TRBD1 or TRBD2 (7 bases each). This CDR3 has 13 amino acids. Germline values: CDR1 LNHDA, CDR2 SQIVND (reference sequence). V was clipped by 8 bases and J by 6 bases, with 13 bases between them. CDR3: CASGEGAAGELFF. The CDR3 DNA, read in part, is TGTGCCAGTGGGGAGGGGGCCGCCGGGGAG.

Worth noting for this clone: The CDR3 end is not reached by the read, which stops 3 residues before it; the germline J gene fills it in. V gene TRBV5-1 combines with J gene TRBJ2-1, with 11 positions matching TRBD2. This CDR3 is built from 15 residues. Germline values: CDR1 SGHRS, CDR2 YFSETQ. With 2 bases clipped from V and 5 bases from J, the junction kept 3 bases outside the gene matches. The CDR3 bases that were read are TGCGCCAGCAGCTTACTAGCGGGAGCAAACAATGAG. Translation gives CASSLLAGANNE. The full CDR3 sequence reads CASSLLAGANNEQFF.

A note on this clone: The missing CDR3 end, 3 residues past where the read stops, is filled in from the germline J gene. The rearrangement links TRBV7-9 to TRBJ2-7; D is unresolved. This CDR3 is 14 amino acids long. The germline V gene encodes CDR1 SEHNR and CDR2 FQNEAQ (reference sequence). Trimming left V 1 base short and J 3 bases short, with 10 bases between. The CDR3 protein is CASSLGSNVYEQYF. The sequenced CDR3 bases are TGTGCCAGCAGCTTAGGCAGTAACGTCTACGAG.